This TCR beta chain originates from a study of cytomegalovirus exposure and HLA in healthy donors. V shed 7 bases and J shed 2 bases, with 12 bases lying between them. Germline loops: CDR1 MGHDK, CDR2 SYGVNS. This CDR3 comprises 13 residues. Both 60 Vbeta primers and 13 Jbeta primers went into the PCR. In the study's own analysis: Later, 75 million to 100 million unique TCR beta chains were counted in an analysis, and roughly 10 million of them were shared. Sequencing used immunoSEQ multiplex PCR; TCRdb keeps in-frame clones, though not all of them. V, J and clone size were drawn from that table, and D and trimming were deduced from the DNA. The table includes under 200,000 clones, about four fifths detected once. Points on this clone: No antigen is known for it.

Study-wide findings and caveats: Immune exposure information comprised only CMV serostatus.

Donors consisted of healthy bone marrow donors. The rearrangement joins TRBV25-1 to TRBJ2-7, with D hard to call. The origin of this receptor is a male donor in good health and CMV-seropositive. Sequencing was done on a sample of PBMCs. The CDR3 reads CASTRGYTYEQYF. The CDR3 nucleotides read TGTGCCAGCACTCGAGGATACACCTACGAGCAGTACTTC.